This T cell receptor (beta chain) was identified in a study of a mutant IDH1 vaccine in newly diagnosed glioma. Study overall: Weeks 1, 3, 5, 7, 11, 15, 19 and 23 were when patients received their eight vaccinations. Averaging around 42 years of age, treated patients were about 60% male and about 38% female. Vaccination began 4-6 weeks post radiotherapy alone, or with temozolomide cycles.

The CDR3 extends over 14 amino acids. Trimming removed 5 bases at V and 4 bases at J, with 11 bases between. The germline CDR1 and CDR2 sequences are MNHEY and SVGAGI. On this clone: Its antigen is unknown.

Profiled with immunoSEQ multiplex PCR; TCRdb holds only in-frame clones, not every one. The sample has roughly 50,000 clones; approximately 80% are singletons. As for time point: week 5, during vaccination. A 20-mer mutant IDH1 peptide at 300 ug was injected subcutaneously with topical imiquimod. This sequence joins TRBV6-5 and TRBJ2-2; D is ambiguous. The sequence was obtained from a woman between 18 and 29 years old with glioma. Some clones in this sample may be carry-over from other donors' samples. The sequencing here drew on PBMCs, taken from a glioma patient whose treatment included an IDH1 peptide vaccine. CDR3: CASSVSYFTGELFF. CDR3 DNA: TGTGCCAGCAGTGTCTCCTACTTCACCGGGGAGCTGTTTTTT.